This passage covers 10 T cell receptor beta chains from one sample sequenced in a study of cytomegalovirus exposure and HLA in healthy donors. With 60 Vbeta and 13 Jbeta primers, the PCR was carried out. The method was immunoSEQ multiplex PCR; TCRdb's version includes in-frame clones alone and lacks a portion of them. The table records approximately 150,000 clones, 60% to 85% of them present only once. The sequenced material came from PBMCs. These receptors originate from a woman aged 18-35 years in good health and CMV-seronegative.

The chain joins TRBV6-4 to TRBJ2-5, with TRBD2 matching 9 bases. The J call may not be correct, given that the DNA end is closer to TRBJ2-7. CDR3 length equals 14 residues. Germline assignment: CDR1 MRHNA and CDR2 SNTAGT. Written as DNA, the CDR3 is TGTGCCAGCAGCTCTAGCGGGGACTCCTACGAGCAGTACTTC. Residues: CASSSSGDSYEQYF.

V usage is TRBV2 and J usage is TRBJ2-2; TRBD2 is a possible D gene (5 bases). Germline CDR1 reads SNHLY; CDR2 reads FYNNEI. Trimming removed 4 bases at V and 2 bases at J, with 8 bases between. The CDR3 has 14 amino acids. This CDR3 is CASSATINTGELFF. DNA of the CDR3: TGTGCCAGCAGTGCGACTATTAACACCGGGGAGCTGTTTTTT.

This chain uses TRBV7-2 with TRBJ2-1; 10 bases line up with TRBD1. This CDR3 spans 16 amino acids. Germline CDR1 SGHTA, CDR2 FQGNSA. Trimming removed 1 base from V and 6 bases from J; junction bases left unmatched: 6. CDR3 coding DNA: TGTGCCAGCAGCTTAGGCTCCAGGACAGGGGGCAATGAGCAGTTCTTC. Amino acids: CASSLGSRTGGNEQFF.

The chain carries TRBV30 and TRBJ2-1, with 9 positions matching TRBD2. V trimming: 3 bases; J trimming: 7 bases; junction bases outside the gene matches: 10. Germline V lookup: CDR1 GTSNPN, CDR2 SVGIG (reference sequence). The CDR3 is 15 amino acids. This CDR3 reads CAWRGLAPNGNEQFF. In DNA, the CDR3 is TGTGCCTGGAGGGGACTAGCCCCAAATGGGAATGAGCAGTTCTTC.

The chain couples TRBV19 to TRBJ2-5; 8 nucleotides agree with TRBD2. CDR1 and CDR2 (germline): LNHDA, SQIVND (reference sequence). With 0 bases clipped from V and 4 bases from J, the junction kept 7 bases outside the gene matches. The CDR3 length is 16 residues. DNA for the CDR3: TGTGCCAGTAGTATAGAGATAGCGGGATCGCTAGAGACCCAGTACTTC. Residues: CASSIEIAGSLETQYF.

This clone appeared once. The chain has TRBV11-1 and TRBJ2-5; perhaps TRBD2 as D (5 bases). The germline CDR1 and CDR2 sequences are SGHAT and FQDESV (reference sequence). V lost 2 bases to trimming and J lost 4 bases, with 11 bases between them. The CDR3 runs 14 residues. The CDR3 here is CASSLNPGRETQYF. In DNA form, the CDR3 reads TGTGCCAGCAGCTTAAACCCGGGGAGAGAGACCCAGTACTTC.

This clone has a handful of counts. J is TRBJ1-1 and V is TRBV10-2; D might be TRBD1 (6 bases). Trimming left V 9 bases short and J 1 base short, with 9 bases between. Germline V gene sequence: CDR1 WSHSY, CDR2 SAAADI. The CDR3 runs to 12 residues. Here the CDR3 DNA reads TGCGCCAGGAGGACAGCGAACACTGAAGCTTTCTTT. Amino acids: CARRTANTEAFF.

The chain is built from TRBV6-5 and TRBJ1-5; 8 positions agree with TRBD1. The junction had 9 bases not matched to a gene; V was cut back by 7 bases and J by 10 bases. The CDR3 runs 13 residues. From germline, CDR1 is MNHEY and CDR2 SVGAGI. The CDR3 region has the DNA TGTGCCAGCAAGAGGGACAGGATTGCCCCCCAGCATTTT. This gives the protein CASKRDRIAPQHF.

This chain connects TRBV19 to TRBJ2-1; 7 nucleotides agree with TRBD2. Germline V gene data show CDR1 as LNHDA and CDR2 as SQIVND (reference sequence). Losses at the gene ends were 1 base for V and 8 bases for J; bases not matched to a gene: 8. The CDR3 spans 15 residues. CDR3 sequence (DNA): TGTGCCAGTAGTATAGGGCGGGAGAAGGTCCATGAGCAGTTCTTC. This translates into CASSIGREKVHEQFF.

The chain is built from TRBV7-9 and TRBJ1-2; 7 bases map to TRBD1. The V gene's germline CDR1 is SEHNR and CDR2 FQNEAQ (reference sequence). The CDR3 sequence is 13 residues long. The junction had 8 bases not matched to a gene; V was cut back by 5 bases and J by 8 bases. CDR3 residues: CASSPGGTVGYTF. CDR3 nucleotide sequence: TGTGCCAGCAGCCCAGGGGGGACCGTAGGCTACACCTTC. Based on the CDR3 plus reference TRBV7-9 and TRBJ1-2, the full variable domain is DTGVSQNPRHKITKRGQNVTFRCDPISEHNRLYWYRQTLGQGPEFLTYFQNEAQLEKSRLLSDRFSAERPKGSFSTLEIQRTEQGDSAMYLCASSPGGTVGYTFGSGTRLTVV.